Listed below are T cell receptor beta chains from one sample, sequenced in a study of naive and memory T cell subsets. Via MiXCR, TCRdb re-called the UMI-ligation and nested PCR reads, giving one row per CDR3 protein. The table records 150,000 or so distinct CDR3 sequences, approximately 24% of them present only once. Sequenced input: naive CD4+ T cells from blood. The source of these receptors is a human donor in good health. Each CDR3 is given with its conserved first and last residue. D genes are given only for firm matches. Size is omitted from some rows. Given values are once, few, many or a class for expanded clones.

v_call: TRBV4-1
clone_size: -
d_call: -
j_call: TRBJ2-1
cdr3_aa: CASSQDGGWEQFF
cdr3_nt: TGCGCCAGCAGCCAAGATGGAGGGTGGGAGCAGTTCTTC

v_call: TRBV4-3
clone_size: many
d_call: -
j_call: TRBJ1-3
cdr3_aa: CASSQAPFQGPGSGNTIYF
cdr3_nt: TGCGCCAGCAGCCAGGCTCCCTTCCAGGGACCCGGCTCTGGAAACACCATATATTTT

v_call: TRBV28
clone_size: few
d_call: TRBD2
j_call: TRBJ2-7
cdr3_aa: CASSAGTSGYYEQYF
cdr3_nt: TGTGCCAGCAGTGCAGGGACTAGCGGATACTACGAGCAGTACTTC

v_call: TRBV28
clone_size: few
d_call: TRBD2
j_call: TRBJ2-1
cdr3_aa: CASRPPSGSPHEQFF
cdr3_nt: TGTGCCAGCAGACCCCCTAGCGGGAGTCCCCATGAGCAGTTCTTC

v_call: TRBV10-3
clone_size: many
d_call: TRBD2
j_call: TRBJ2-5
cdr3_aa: CATRPSGQETQYF
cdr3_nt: TGTGCCACCCGGCCTAGCGGCCAAGAGACCCAGTACTTC

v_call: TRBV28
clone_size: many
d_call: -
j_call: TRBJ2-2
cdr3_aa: CASSWDTPGELFF
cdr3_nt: TGTGCCAGCAGTTGGGACACCCCGGGGGAGCTGTTTTTT

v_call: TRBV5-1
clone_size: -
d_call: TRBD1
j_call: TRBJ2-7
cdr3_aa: CASSPSRGTVAYEQYF
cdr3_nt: TGCGCCAGCAGCCCATCGCGAGGGACAGTCGCCTACGAGCAGTACTTC

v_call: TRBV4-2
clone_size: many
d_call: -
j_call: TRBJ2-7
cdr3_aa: CASSQREGAYEQYF
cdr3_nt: TGTGCCAGCAGCCAAAGAGAGGGAGCCTACGAGCAGTACTTC

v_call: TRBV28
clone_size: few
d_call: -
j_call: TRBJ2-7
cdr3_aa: CASTLAVTGKPYEQYF
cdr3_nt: TGTGCCAGCACCCTTGCGGTGACAGGAAAGCCTTACGAGCAGTACTTC

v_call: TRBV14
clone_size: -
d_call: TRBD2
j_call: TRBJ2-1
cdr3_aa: CASSQDRAGAYNEQFF
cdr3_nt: TGTGCCAGCAGCCAAGATCGAGCGGGAGCCTACAATGAGCAGTTCTTC

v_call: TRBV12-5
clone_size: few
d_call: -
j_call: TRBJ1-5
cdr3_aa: CASGLVHRSNQPQHF
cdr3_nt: TGTGCTAGTGGTTTGGTACACCGCAGCAATCAGCCCCAGCATTTT

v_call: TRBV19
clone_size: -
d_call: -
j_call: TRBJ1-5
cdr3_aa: CASSNWEWVYQPQHF
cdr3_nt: TGTGCCAGTAGTAACTGGGAGTGGGTCTATCAGCCCCAGCATTTT

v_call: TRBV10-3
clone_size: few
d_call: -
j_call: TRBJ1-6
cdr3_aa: CAISESGGAPLHF
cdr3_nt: TGTGCCATCAGTGAGTCGGGGGGGGCTCCCCTCCACTTT

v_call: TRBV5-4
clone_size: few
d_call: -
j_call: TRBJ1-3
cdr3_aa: CASSSRQAGNTIYF
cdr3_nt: TGTGCCAGCAGCTCCAGACAGGCTGGAAACACCATATATTTT

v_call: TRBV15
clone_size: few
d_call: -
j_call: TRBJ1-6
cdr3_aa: CATSRDPSASPLHF
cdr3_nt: TGTGCCACCAGCAGAGATCCATCGGCTTCACCCCTCCACTTT

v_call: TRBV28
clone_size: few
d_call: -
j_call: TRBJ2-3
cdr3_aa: CASRLGGVSTDTQYF
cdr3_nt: TGTGCCAGCAGGTTGGGCGGGGTGAGCACAGATACGCAGTATTTT

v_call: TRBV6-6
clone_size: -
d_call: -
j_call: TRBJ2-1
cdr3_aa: CASRAGGHYNEQFF
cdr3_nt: TGTGCCAGCAGAGCAGGGGGGCACTACAATGAGCAGTTCTTC

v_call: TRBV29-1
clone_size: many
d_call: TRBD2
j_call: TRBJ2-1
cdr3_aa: CSSKSLSGRIYEQFF
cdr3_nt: TGCAGCTCGAAAAGCCTTAGCGGGAGGATTTATGAGCAGTTCTTC

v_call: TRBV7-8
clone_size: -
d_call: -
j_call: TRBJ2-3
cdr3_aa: CASSPRFRREPSTDTQYF
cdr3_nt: TGTGCCAGCAGCCCCCGTTTCCGCAGGGAACCTAGCACAGATACGCAGTATTTT

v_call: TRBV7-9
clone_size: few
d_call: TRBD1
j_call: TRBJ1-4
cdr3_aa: CASSFGQGAGEKLFF
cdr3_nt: TGTGCCAGCAGCTTCGGACAGGGGGCCGGTGAAAAACTGTTTTTT

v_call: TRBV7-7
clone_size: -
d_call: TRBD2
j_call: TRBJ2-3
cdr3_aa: CASSPGGLAEHTQYF
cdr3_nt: TGTGCTAGCAGCCCTGGCGGACTAGCGGAGCATACGCAGTATTTT

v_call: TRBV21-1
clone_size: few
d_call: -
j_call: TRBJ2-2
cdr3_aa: CASSKARANTGELFF
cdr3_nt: TGTGCCAGCAGCAAAGCCCGGGCGAACACCGGGGAGCTGTTTTTT